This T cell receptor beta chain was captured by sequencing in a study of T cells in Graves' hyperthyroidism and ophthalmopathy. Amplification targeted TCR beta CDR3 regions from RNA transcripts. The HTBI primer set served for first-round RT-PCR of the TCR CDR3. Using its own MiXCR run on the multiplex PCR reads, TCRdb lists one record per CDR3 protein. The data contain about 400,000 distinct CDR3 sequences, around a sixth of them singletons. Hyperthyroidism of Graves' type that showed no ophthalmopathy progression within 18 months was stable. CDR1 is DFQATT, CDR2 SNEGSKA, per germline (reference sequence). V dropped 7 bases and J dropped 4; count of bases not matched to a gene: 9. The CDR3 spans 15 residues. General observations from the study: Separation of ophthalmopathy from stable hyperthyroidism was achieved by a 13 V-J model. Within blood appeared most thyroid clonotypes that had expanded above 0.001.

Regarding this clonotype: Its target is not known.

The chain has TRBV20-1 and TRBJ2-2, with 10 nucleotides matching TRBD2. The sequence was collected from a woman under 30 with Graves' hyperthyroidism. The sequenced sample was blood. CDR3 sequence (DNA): TGCAGTGGCCCACTAGCGGGGAGTCGCACCGGGGAGCTGTTTTTT. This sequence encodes CSGPLAGSRTGELFF.